These T cell receptor beta chains were read from a single sample in a study of blood T cell repertoires in COVID-19. Some clones are missing from TCRdb's copy, which holds only in-frame ones; the method was immunoSEQ multiplex PCR. The data show 150,000 to 200,000 clones, around nine tenths seen once. Sequencing was carried out using peripheral blood. The receptors were gathered from a human donor in a cohort sampled during active COVID-19. CDR3s include the opening cysteine and the closing phenylalanine or tryptophan. Each record gives: clone size, D gene, V gene, J gene, CDR3 protein, CDR3 DNA. D genes are given only for firm matches. The listing skips clone size in some rows; elsewhere it reads once, few, many or a size class.

-	-	TRBV7-6	TRBJ1-1	CASSQSYPSGVHFMNTEAFF	TGTGCCAGCAGCCAATCCTACCCCTCCGGGGTTCACTTCATGAACACTGAAGCTTTCTTT
-	TRBD1	TRBV4-1	TRBJ1-2	CASSQEDRGYYGYTF	TGCGCCAGCAGCCAAGAGGACAGGGGATACTATGGCTACACCTTC
-	TRBD1	TRBV2	TRBJ2-4	CASIDDRVGKNIQYF	TGTGCCAGCATTGACGACAGGGTCGGCAAAAACATTCAGTACTTC
-	TRBD1	TRBV13	TRBJ2-3	CASSLKGAGDTQYF	TGTGCCAGCAGCTTAAAGGGGGCAGGAGATACGCAGTATTTT
-	-	TRBV20-1	TRBJ2-7	CSASSALEQYF	TGCAGTGCTAGCTCCGCGCTTGAGCAGTACTTC
-	TRBD2	TRBV9	TRBJ2-3	CASSAQTSPRHTDTQYF	TGTGCCAGCAGCGCCCAGACTAGCCCCCGGCACACAGATACGCAGTATTTT
-	TRBD2	TRBV29-1	TRBJ2-7	CSVDGREGTYEQYF	TGCAGCGTTGATGGGCGGGAGGGGACCTACGAGCAGTACTTC
-	-	TRBV3-1/TRBV3-2	TRBJ1-6	CASSQVGGVPLHF	TGTGCCAGCAGCCAAGTAGGGGGGGTACCCCTCCACTTT
once	-	TRBV6-6	TRBJ2-7	CASSTTQGRTYEQYF	TGTGCCAGCAGCACCACCCAGGGGCGTACCTACGAGCAGTACTTC
-	TRBD1	TRBV6-6	TRBJ1-2	CASSSNQRQGSGYTF	TGTGCCAGCAGCTCCAATCAGAGACAGGGCAGTGGCTACACCTTC
-	-	TRBV10-3	TRBJ1-1	CAISGQTNTEAFF	TGTGCCATCAGTGGACAGACTAACACTGAAGCTTTCTTT
-	TRBD1	TRBV28	TRBJ2-3	CASSPPFRTGVDTQYF	TGTGCCAGCAGTCCACCTTTCAGGACAGGGGTGGATACGCAGTATTTT
-	TRBD1	TRBV2	TRBJ1-4	CASSFAAPGQGNEKLFF	TGTGCCAGCAGTTTTGCGGCCCCGGGACAGGGGAATGAAAAACTGTTTTTT
-	TRBD1	TRBV7-9	TRBJ1-2	CASSLGQGALGYTF	TGTGCCAGCAGCTTGGGACAGGGGGCGCTTGGCTACACCTTC
-	-	TRBV3-1/TRBV3-2	TRBJ2-3	CASSQEARLTTDTQYF	TGTGCCAGCAGCCAAGAAGCCAGACTTACCACAGATACGCAGTATTTT
-	TRBD1	TRBV7-2	TRBJ2-5	CASSSGQGVQETQYF	TGTGCCAGCAGCTCAGGACAGGGTGTACAAGAGACCCAGTACTTC
-	-	TRBV19	TRBJ1-1	CASSMVRGVTEAFF	TGTGCCAGTAGTATGGTCAGGGGTGTTACTGAAGCTTTCTTT
once	TRBD1	TRBV4-3	TRBJ1-2	CASSQESGGGWGYTF	TGCGCCAGCAGCCAAGAGTCAGGGGGCGGGTGGGGCTACACCTTC
-	-	TRBV10-3	TRBJ1-1	CAIRQVNTEAFF	TGTGCCATCAGACAGGTGAACACTGAAGCTTTCTTT
-	-	TRBV3-1/TRBV3-2	TRBJ1-2	CASSQDPVSYGYTF	TGTGCCAGCAGCCAAGATCCGGTTTCCTATGGCTACACCTTC
-	TRBD1	TRBV11-2	TRBJ1-2	CASSLDGQGSYGYTF	TGTGCCAGCAGCTTAGACGGACAGGGCAGCTATGGCTACACCTTC
once	-	TRBV19	TRBJ1-2	CASSMAGGVANGYTF	TGTGCCAGTAGTATGGCGGGGGGGGTTGCGAATGGCTACACCTTC
-	-	TRBV4-1	TRBJ1-1	CASSQVQGTTEAFF	TGCGCCAGCAGCCAAGTCCAGGGTACCACTGAAGCTTTCTTT
-	-	TRBV19	TRBJ1-5	CASSIVPGNQPQHF	TGTGCCAGTAGTATAGTTCCGGGGAATCAGCCCCAGCATTTT